This TCR beta chain comes out of a study of blood T cell repertoires in COVID-19. Whole-study context: Acute and convalescent COVID-19 specimens originated in the United States, Italy and Spain. PBMCs, B-cell-depleted T cells, or T cells were the source of the cDNA or gDNA that made up the material.

The length of the CDR3 is 13 residues. Germline V gene data show CDR1 as SGHKS and CDR2 as YYEKEE (reference sequence). Trimming at V came to 4 bases and at J to 13 bases, leaving 9 bases not matched to a gene. In the study's own analysis: Scientists estimated how many nucleated cells there were by amplifying reference gene primers. Assay: immunoSEQ multiplex PCR; the TCRdb copy retains only in-frame clones and omits some. V and J calls plus clone size are reproduced from that table; the DNA served to infer D and trimming. Of roughly 100,000 clones listed, about 80% are singletons. The rearrangement uses TRBV5-5 and TRBJ2-2, with 8 nucleotides matching TRBD1. Sequencing was done on a sample of peripheral blood. The TCR originated in a man aged 60-69 years with acute or convalescent COVID-19. The CDR3 coding sequence is TGTGCCAGCAGCCCTAGAGACGGACAGGGGCTGTTTTTT. Translation: CASSPRDGQGLFF.